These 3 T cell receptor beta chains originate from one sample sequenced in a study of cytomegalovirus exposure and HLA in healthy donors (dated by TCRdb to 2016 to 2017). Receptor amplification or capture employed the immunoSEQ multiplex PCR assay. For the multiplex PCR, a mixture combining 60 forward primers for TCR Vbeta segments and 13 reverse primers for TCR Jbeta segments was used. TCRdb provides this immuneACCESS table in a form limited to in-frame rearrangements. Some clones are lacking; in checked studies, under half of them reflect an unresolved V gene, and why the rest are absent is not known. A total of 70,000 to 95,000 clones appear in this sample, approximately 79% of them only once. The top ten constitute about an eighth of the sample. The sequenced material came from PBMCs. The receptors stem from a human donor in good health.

CDR3 in DNA: TGTGCCAGCAGACCAACAATGTTGTCCTACAATGAGCAGTTCTTC. Translation gives CASRPTMLSYNEQFF. The rearrangement links TRBV6-5 to TRBJ2-1; D remains unclear. The CDR3 covers 15 residues. V was trimmed by 6 bases and J by 1 base, leaving 13 bases between them. Germline CDR1 and CDR2: MNHEY and SVGAGI.

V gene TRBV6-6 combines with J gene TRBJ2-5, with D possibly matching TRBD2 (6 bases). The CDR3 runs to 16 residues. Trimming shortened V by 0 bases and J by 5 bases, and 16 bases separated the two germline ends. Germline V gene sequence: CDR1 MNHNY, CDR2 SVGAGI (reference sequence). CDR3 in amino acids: CASSYSAKGGKETQYF. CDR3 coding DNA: TGTGCCAGCAGTTACTCTGCTAAGGGAGGAAAGGAGACCCAGTACTTC.

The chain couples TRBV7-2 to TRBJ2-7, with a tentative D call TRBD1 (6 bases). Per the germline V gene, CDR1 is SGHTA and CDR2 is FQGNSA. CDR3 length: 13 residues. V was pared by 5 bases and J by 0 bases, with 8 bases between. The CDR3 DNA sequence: TGTGCCAGCAGCAAACAGGGCTCCTACGAGCAGTACTTC. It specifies CASSKQGSYEQYF.